The source of this T cell receptor beta chain is a study of CD8+CD57+ T cells in acquired aplastic anemia. By flow cytometry, patients selected for sequencing had shown an expansion of CD8+CD57+ cells. This clonotype was detected only a few times. Its matching antigen is unknown. The junction had 4 bases not matched to a gene; V was cut back by 7 bases and J by 0 bases. This CDR3 has 14 residues. Germline values: CDR1 SNHLY, CDR2 FYNNEI. TCR beta VDJ and CDR3 profiles were obtained from a genomic DNA template. TCRdb re-called the reads with MiXCR, one entry per CDR3 protein. The sample holds about half a million distinct CDR3 sequences, around 30% seen once. Study-level findings and limits: The number of CD8+ CDR3 sequences shared by patients and controls was approximately 28.

The chain links TRBV2 to TRBJ1-1; TRBD1 agrees at 8 bases. This receptor was identified in a human donor with aplastic anemia. The material sequenced was sorted CD4+, CD8+, or CD8+CD57+ T cells (not recorded which) from PBMCs. CDR3 sequence reads: CASTRQGMNTEAFF. The CDR3 DNA reads TGTGCCAGCACCCGACAGGGGATGAACACTGAAGCTTTCTTT.